This TCR beta chain emerged from a study of T cell responses to AZD1222 COVID-19 vaccine. Study details: Whether given at about 4 or about 12 weeks, second doses were pooled.

Study-wide points: Once two AZD1222 doses were given, Spike-specific TCR breadth and depth went up.

Profiled with immunoSEQ multiplex PCR; TCRdb holds only in-frame clones, not every one. The repertoire holds under 130,000 clones, with around 87% as singletons. The V and J ends lost 5 bases and 5 bases respectively, with 13 bases between them. The CDR3 covers 15 residues. Germline CDR1 and CDR2: SEHNR and FQNEAQ (reference sequence). Concerning this clone: Antigen unknown.

Sequencing was performed on peripheral blood, taken on day 0 of AZD1222 vaccination. The TCR was taken from an adult in good health. This chain uses TRBV7-9 with TRBJ1-6; possible D gene TRBD1, 5 bases. The CDR3 reads CASSMGTADNSPLHF. The CDR3 DNA follows: TGTGCCAGCAGCATGGGGACCGCCGATAATTCACCCCTCCACTTT.